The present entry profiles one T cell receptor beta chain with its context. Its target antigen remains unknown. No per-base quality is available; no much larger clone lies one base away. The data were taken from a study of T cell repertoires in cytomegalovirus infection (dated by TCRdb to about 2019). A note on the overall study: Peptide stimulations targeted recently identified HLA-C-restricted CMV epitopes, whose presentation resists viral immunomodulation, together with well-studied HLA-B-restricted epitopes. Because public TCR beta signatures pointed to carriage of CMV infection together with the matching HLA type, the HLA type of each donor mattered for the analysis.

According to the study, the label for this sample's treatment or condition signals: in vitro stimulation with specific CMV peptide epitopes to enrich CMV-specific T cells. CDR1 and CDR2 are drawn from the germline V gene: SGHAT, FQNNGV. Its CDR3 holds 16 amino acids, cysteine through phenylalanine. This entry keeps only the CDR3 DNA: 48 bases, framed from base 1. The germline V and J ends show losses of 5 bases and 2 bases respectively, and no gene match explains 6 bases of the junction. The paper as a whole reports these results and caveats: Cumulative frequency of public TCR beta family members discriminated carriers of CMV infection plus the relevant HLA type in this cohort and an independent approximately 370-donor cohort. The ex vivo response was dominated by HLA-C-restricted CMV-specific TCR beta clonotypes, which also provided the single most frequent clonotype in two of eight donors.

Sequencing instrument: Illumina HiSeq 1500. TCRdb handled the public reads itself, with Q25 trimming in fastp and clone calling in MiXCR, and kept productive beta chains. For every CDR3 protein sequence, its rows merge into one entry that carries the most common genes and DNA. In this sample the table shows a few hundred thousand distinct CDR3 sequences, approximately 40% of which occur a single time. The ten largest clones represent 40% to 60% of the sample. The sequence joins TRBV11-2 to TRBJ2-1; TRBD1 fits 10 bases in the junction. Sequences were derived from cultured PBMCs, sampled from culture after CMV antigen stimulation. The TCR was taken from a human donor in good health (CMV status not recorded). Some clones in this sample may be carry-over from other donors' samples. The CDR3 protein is CASSTGQGSTYNEQFF. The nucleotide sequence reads TGTGCCAGCAGCACGGGACAGGGGAGTACCTACAATGAGCAGTTCTTC.